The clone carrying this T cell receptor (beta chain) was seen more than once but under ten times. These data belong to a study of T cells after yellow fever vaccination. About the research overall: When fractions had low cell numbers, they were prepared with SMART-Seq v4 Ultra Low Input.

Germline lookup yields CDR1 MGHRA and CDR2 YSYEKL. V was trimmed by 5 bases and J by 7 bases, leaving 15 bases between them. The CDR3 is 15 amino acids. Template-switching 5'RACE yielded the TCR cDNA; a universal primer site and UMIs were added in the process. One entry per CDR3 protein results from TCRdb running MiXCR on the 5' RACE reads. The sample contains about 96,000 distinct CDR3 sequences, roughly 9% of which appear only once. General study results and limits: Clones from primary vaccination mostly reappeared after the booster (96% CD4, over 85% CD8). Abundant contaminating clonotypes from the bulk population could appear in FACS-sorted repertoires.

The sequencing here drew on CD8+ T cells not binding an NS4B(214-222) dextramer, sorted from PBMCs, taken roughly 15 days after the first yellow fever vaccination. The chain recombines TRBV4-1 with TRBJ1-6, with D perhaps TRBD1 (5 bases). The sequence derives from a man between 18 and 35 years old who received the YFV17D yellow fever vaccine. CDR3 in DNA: TGCGCCAGCAGCTTAGTCTCCGGGGGAAATTCACCCCTCCACTTT. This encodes CASSLVSGGNSPLHF.